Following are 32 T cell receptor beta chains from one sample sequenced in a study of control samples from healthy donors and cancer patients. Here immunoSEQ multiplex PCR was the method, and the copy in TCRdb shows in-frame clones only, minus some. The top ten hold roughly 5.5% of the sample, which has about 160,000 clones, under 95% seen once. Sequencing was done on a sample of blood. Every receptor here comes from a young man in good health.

CDR3 residues: CASSIRENSDRASTDTQYF. In DNA, the CDR3 is TGTGCCAGTAGTATAAGGGAAAATTCGGACAGGGCTAGCACAGATACGCAGTATTTT. The V and J genes are TRBV19 and TRBJ2-3; 8 nucleotides line up with TRBD1. With V trimmed by 2 bases and J by 0 bases, 13 bases remained unmatched. This CDR3 has 19 amino acids. Germline assignment: CDR1 LNHDA and CDR2 SQIVND (reference sequence).

The CDR3 loop reads CASSLLRVGGGAEAFF. CDR3 bases: TGTGCCAGCAGCCTCCTTCGAGTCGGAGGAGGCGCTGAAGCTTTCTTT. This chain uses TRBV6-2 or TRBV6-3 with TRBJ1-1; D gene uncertain. This CDR3 is 16 amino acids long. CDR1 is MNHEY, CDR2 SVGEGT, per germline. The V end was cut by 6 bases, the J end by 6 bases, with 23 bases between.

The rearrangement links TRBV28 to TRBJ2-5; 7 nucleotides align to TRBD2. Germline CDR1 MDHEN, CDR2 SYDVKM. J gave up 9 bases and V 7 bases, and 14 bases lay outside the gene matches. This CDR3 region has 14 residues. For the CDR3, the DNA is TGTGCCAGCAACCCCTGGGGAGGGCCTCATCCCCAGTACTTC. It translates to CASNPWGGPHPQYF.

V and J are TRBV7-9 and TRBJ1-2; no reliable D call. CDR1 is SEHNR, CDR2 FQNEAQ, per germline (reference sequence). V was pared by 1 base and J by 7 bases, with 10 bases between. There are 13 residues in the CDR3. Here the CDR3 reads CASSLGTSRGYTF. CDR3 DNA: TGTGCCAGCAGCTTAGGGACCTCTCGTGGCTACACCTTC.

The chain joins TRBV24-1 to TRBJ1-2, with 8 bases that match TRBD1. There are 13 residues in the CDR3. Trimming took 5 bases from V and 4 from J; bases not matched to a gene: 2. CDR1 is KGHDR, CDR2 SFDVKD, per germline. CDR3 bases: TGTGCCACCAGTGTCGGGACAGGCTATGGCTACACCTTC. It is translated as CATSVGTGYGYTF.

CDR3 DNA: TGTGCCATCAGGCTGGGACAATTTGCCGCCAACTATGGCTACACCTTC. It specifies CAIRLGQFAANYGYTF. This chain connects TRBV10-3 to TRBJ1-2, with D possibly being TRBD1 (6 bases). Trimming took off 6 bases at V and 2 bases at J, with 19 bases between the two ends. The V gene's germline CDR1 is ENHRY and CDR2 SYGVKD. This CDR3 is built from 16 residues.

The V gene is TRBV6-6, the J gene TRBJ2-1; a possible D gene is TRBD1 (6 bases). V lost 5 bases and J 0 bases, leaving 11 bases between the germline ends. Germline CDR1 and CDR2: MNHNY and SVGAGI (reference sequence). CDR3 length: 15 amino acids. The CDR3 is CASSLLGGSYNEQFF. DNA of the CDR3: TGTGCCAGCAGTCTACTAGGGGGCTCCTACAATGAGCAGTTCTTC.

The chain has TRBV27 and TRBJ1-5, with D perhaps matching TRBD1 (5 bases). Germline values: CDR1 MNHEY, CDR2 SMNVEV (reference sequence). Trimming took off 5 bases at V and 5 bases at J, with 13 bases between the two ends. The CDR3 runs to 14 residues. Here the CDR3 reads CASSPGLGYQPQHF. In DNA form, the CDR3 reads TGTGCCAGCAGTCCGGGACTGGGCTATCAGCCCCAGCATTTT.

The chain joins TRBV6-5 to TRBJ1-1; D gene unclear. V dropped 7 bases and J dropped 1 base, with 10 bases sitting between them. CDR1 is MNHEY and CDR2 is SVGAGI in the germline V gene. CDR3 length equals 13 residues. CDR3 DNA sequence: TGTGCCAGCATCTCGGGTTGGAACACTGAAGCTTTCTTT. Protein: CASISGWNTEAFF.

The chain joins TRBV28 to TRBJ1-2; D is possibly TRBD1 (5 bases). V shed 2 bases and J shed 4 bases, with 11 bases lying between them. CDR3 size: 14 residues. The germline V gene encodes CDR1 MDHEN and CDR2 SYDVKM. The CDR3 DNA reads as TGTGCCAGCAGTTTAGAGGGGCAGTTCTATGGCTACACCTTC. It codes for CASSLEGQFYGYTF.

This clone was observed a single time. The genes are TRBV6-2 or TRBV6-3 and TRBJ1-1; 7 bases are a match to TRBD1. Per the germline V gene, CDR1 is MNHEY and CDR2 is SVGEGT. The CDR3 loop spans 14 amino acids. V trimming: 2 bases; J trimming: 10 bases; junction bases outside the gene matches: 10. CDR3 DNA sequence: TGTGCCAGCAGTTACGGGCAGGGGGGGACGTCAGCTTTCTTT. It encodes CASSYGQGGTSAFF.

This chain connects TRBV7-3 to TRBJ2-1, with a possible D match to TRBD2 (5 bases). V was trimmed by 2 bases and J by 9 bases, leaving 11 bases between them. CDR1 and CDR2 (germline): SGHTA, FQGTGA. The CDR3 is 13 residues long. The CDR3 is CASSLEGASEQFF. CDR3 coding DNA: TGTGCCAGCAGCTTAGAGGGAGCCAGTGAGCAGTTCTTC.

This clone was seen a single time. The DNA of the CDR3 is TGTGCCAGCAGCGATGCGGACAGAAACCTATATGGCTACACCTTC. It translates to CASSDADRNLYGYTF. V is TRBV13 and J is TRBJ1-2; possible D gene TRBD1, 6 bases. Per germline, CDR1 PRHDT and CDR2 FYEKMQ (reference sequence). The V end lost 5 bases, the J end lost 5 bases, and 18 bases lay between the germline ends. The CDR3 loop spans 15 amino acids. The complete variable domain, with remaining parts taken from reference TRBV13 and TRBJ1-2, reads AAGVIQSPRHLIKEKRETATLKCYPIPRHDTVYWYQQGPGQDPQFLISFYEKMQSDKGSIPDRFSAQQFSDYHSELNMSSLELGDSALYFCASSDADRNLYGYTFGSGTRLTVV.

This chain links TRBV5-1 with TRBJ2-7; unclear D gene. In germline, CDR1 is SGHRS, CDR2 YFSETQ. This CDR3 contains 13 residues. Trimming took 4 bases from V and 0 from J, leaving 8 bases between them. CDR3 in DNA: TGCGCCAGCAGCCCGAGCTCCTCCTACGAGCAGTACTTC. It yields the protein CASSPSSSYEQYF.

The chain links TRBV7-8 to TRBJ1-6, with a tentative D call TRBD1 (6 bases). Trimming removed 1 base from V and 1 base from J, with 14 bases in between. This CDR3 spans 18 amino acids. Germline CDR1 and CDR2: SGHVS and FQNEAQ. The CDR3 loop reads CASSLGPRGASYNSPLHF. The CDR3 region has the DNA TGTGCCAGCAGCTTAGGACCCCGGGGGGCGTCCTATAATTCACCCCTCCACTTT.

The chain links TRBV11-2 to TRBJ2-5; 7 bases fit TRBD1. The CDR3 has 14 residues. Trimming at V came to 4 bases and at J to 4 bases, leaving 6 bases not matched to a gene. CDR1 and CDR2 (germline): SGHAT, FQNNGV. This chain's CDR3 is CASSSGTATETQYF. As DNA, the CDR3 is TGTGCCAGCAGCTCCGGGACAGCGACAGAGACCCAGTACTTC. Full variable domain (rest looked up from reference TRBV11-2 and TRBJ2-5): EAGVAQSPRYKIIEKRQSVAFWCNPISGHATLYWYQQILGQGPKLLIQFQNNGVVDDSQLPKDRFSAERLKGVDSTLKIQPAKLEDSAVYLCASSSGTATETQYFGPGTRLLVL.

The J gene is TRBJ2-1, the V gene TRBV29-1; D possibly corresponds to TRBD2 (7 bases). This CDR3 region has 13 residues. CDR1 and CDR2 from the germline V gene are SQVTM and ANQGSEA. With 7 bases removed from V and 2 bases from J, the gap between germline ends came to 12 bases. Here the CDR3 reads CSAEGGAYNEQFF. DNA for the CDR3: TGCAGCGCGGAGGGGGGGGCCTACAATGAGCAGTTCTTC.

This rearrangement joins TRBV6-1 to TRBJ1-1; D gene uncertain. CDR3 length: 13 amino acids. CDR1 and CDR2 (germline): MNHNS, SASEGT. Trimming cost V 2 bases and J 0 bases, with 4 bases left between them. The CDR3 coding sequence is TGTGCCAGCAGTGAAACAGTGAACACTGAAGCTTTCTTT. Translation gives CASSETVNTEAFF.

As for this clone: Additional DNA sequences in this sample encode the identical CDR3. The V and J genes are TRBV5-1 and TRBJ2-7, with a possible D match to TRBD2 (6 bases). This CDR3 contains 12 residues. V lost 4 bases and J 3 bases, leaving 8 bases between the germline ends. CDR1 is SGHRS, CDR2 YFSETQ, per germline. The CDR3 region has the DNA TGCGCCAGCAGCACCGGGAGCTACGAGCAGTACTTC. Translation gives CASSTGSYEQYF.

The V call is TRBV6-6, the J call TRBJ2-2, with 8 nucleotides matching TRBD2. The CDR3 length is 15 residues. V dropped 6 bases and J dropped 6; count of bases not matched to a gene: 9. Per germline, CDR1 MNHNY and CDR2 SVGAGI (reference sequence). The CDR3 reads CASSLHGGAAGELFF. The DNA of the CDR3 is TGTGCCAGCAGCCTCCACGGGGGGGCGGCCGGGGAGCTGTTTTTT.

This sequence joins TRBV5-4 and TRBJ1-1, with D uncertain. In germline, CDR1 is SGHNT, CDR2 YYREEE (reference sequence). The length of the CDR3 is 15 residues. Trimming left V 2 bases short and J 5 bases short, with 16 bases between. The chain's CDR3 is CASSFDLGGGTEAFF. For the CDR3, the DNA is TGTGCCAGCAGCTTCGATCTGGGTGGAGGGACTGAAGCTTTCTTT.

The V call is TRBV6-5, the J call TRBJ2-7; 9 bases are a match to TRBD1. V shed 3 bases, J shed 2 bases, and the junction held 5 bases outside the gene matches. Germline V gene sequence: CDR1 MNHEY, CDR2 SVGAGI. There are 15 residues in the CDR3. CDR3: CASSYTRQGAYEQYF. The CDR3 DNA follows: TGTGCCAGCAGTTATACGAGACAGGGGGCCTACGAGCAGTACTTC.

This chain's CDR3 is CASRAGGRYEQYF. CDR3 in DNA: TGCGCCAGCAGAGCGGGTGGCCGCTACGAGCAGTACTTC. The chain has TRBV5-1 and TRBJ2-7; the D gene is possibly TRBD2 (6 bases). Germline-derived CDR1 and CDR2 are SGHRS and YFSETQ. This CDR3 has 13 residues. The V end lost 5 bases, the J end lost 3 bases, and 12 bases lay between the germline ends.

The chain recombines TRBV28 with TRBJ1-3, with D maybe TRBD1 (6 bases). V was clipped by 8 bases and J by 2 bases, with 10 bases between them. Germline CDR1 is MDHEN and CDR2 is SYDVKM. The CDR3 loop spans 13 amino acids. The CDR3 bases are TGTGCCAGCTACTCAGGGGCTGGAAACACCATATATTTT. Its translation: CASYSGAGNTIYF.

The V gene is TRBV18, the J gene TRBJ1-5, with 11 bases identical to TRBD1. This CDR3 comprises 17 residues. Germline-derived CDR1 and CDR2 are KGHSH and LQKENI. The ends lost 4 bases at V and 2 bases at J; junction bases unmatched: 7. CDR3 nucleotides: TGTGCCAGCTCACTGGGGACAGGGGGAACAGGCAATCAGCCCCAGCATTTT. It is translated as CASSLGTGGTGNQPQHF.

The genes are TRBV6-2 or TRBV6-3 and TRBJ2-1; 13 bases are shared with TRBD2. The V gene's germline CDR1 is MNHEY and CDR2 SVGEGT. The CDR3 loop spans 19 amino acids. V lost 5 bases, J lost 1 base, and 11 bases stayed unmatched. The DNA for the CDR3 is TGTGCCAGCAGTACCCCGGGACTAGCGGGACGACGATCCTACAATGAGCAGTTCTTC. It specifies CASSTPGLAGRRSYNEQFF.

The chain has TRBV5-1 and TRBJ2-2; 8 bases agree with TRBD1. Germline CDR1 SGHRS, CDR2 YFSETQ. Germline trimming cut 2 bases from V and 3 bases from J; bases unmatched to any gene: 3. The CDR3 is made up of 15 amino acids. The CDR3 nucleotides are TGCGCCAGCAGCTTACCGGACAGGGACACCGGGGAGCTGTTTTTT. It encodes CASSLPDRDTGELFF.

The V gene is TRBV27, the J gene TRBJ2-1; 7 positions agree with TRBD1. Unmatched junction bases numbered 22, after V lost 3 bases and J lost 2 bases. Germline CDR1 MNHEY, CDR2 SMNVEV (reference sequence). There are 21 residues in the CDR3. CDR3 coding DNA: TGTGCCAGCAGTTTTTATTTTGAGTGGGTTGGTCAACAGGGGCCCTACAATGAGCAGTTCTTC. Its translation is CASSFYFEWVGQQGPYNEQFF.

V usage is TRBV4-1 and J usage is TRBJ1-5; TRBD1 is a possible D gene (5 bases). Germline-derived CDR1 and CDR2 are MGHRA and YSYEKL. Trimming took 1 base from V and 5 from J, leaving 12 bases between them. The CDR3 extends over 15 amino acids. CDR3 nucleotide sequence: TGCGCCAGCAGCCAAGGGGGCGGCCCGCATCAGCCCCAGCATTTT. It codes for CASSQGGGPHQPQHF.

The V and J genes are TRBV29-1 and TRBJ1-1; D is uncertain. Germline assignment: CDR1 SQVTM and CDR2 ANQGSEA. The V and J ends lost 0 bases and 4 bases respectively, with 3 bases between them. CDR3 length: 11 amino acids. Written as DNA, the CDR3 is TGCAGCGTTGAAGAGGCCACTGAAGCTTTCTTT. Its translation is CSVEEATEAFF.

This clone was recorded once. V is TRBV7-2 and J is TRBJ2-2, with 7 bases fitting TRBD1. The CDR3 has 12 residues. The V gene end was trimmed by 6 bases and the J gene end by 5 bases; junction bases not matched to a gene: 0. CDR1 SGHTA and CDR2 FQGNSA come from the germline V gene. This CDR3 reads CASRQGTGELFF. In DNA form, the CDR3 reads TGTGCCAGCAGACAGGGGACCGGGGAGCTGTTTTTT.

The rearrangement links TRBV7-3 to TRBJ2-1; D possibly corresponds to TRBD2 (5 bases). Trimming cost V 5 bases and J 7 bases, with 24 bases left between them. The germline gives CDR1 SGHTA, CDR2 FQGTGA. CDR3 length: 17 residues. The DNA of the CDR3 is TGTGCCAGCAGCGATCGATCCTCATCGGACCCGGGGAATGAGCAGTTCTTC. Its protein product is CASSDRSSSDPGNEQFF.